This TCR beta chain appears in the sequencing data of a study of T cells after yellow fever vaccination. The CDR3 extends over 16 amino acids. Losses at the gene ends were 4 bases for V and 4 bases for J; bases not matched to a gene: 12. Germline values: CDR1 SGHRS, CDR2 YFSETQ. Each CDR3 protein gets one entry after TCRdb re-called the 5' RACE reads with MiXCR. Of about 85,000 distinct CDR3 sequences in the sample, roughly 13% were seen once. Specimen: CD8+ T cells not binding an NS4B(214-222) dextramer, sorted from PBMCs, collected roughly 20 days after the first yellow fever vaccination. V is TRBV5-1 and J is TRBJ2-3; the match to TRBD1 covers 7 bases. The sequence came from a man in his late teens or twenties who received the YFV17D yellow fever vaccine. CDR3 in amino acids: CASSLRIGGKSDTQYF. The CDR3, as DNA: TGCGCCAGCAGCCTTCGGATAGGGGGCAAATCAGATACGCAGTATTTT.